The clone carrying this TCR beta chain was observed at least ten times. The sample comes from a study of neurological immune-mediated disorders. Every sequencing run drew on 15-18 subjects and yielded over 190 million TCR-beta sequences. TCRdb used MiXCR to reprocess the 5' RACE reads, holding one entry per CDR3 protein. The data contain tens of thousands of distinct CDR3 sequences, about a tenth of them seen just once; the ten biggest clones take up around 7%. The sequenced sample was PBMCs. This TCR derives from a woman aged 30 to 39 with HTLV-1-associated myelopathy (HAM/TSP).

The chain's CDR3 is CSARDQSGSNSPLHF. The CDR3 DNA reads as TGCAGTGCTAGAGATCAATCCGGGAGTAATTCACCCCTCCACTTT. V and J are TRBV20-1 and TRBJ1-6, with D unresolved. Germline lookup yields CDR1 DFQATT and CDR2 SNEGSKA (reference sequence). Trimming took 0 bases from V and 6 from J, leaving 12 bases between them. The CDR3 runs 15 residues.